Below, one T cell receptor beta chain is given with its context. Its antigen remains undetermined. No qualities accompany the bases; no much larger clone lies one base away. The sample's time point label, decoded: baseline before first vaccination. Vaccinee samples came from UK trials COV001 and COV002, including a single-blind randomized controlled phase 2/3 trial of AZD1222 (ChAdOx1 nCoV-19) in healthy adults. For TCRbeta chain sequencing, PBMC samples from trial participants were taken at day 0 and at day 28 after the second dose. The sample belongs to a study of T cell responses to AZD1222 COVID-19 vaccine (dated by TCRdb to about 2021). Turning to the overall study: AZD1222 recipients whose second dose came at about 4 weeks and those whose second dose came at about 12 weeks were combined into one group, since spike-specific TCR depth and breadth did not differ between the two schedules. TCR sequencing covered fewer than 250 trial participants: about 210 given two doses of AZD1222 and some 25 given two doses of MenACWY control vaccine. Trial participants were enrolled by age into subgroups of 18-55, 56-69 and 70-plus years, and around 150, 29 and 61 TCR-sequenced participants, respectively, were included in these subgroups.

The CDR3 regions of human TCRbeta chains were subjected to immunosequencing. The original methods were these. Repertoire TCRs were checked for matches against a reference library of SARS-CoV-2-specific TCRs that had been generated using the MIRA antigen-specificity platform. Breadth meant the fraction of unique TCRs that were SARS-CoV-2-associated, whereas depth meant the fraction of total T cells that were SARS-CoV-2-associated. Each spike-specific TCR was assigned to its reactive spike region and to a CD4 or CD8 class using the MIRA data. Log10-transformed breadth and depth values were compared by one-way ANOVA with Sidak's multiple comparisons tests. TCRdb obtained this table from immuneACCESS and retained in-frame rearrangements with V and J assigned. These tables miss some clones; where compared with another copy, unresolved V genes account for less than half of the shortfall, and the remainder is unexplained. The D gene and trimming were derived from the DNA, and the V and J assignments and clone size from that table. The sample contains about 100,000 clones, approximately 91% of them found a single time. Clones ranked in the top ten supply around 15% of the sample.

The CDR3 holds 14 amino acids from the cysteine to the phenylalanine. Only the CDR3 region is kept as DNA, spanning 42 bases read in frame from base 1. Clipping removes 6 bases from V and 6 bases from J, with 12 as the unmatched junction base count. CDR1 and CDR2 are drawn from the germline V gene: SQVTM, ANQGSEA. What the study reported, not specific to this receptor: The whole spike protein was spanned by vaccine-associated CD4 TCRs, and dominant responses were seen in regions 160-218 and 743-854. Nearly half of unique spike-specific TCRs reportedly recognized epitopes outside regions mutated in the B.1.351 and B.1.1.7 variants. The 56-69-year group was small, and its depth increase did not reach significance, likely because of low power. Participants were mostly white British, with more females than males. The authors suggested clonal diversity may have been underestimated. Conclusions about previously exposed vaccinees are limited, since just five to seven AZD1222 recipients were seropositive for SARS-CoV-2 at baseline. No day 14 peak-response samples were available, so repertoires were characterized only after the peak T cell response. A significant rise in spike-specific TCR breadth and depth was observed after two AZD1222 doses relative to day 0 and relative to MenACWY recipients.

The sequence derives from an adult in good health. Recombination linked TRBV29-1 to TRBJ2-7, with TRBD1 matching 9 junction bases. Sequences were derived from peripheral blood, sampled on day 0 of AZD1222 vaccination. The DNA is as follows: TGCAGCGTGGCTGCCGGGACAGGGAGTATCGAGCAGTACTTC. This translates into CSVAAGTGSIEQYF.